The subject of this entry is one T cell receptor beta chain. Sequencing used immunoSEQ multiplex PCR; TCRdb keeps in-frame clones, though not all of them. The sample has about 99,000 clones, under 95% seen once. The record originates from a study of T cell changes during pregnancy in multiple sclerosis. Trimming shortened V by 6 bases and J by 13 bases, and 19 bases separated the two germline ends. The CDR3 sequence is 13 residues long. Germline lookup yields CDR1 MNHNS and CDR2 SASEGT. The sequencing here drew on peripheral blood, taken after pregnancy. The TCR sequence derives from a female donor with multiple sclerosis, enrolled in a pregnancy study. The genes are TRBV6-1 and TRBJ2-1, with D perhaps matching TRBD2 (5 bases). The CDR3 reads CASRPETRVNQFF. The CDR3 nucleotides read TGTGCCAGCAGGCCAGAGACGCGGGTGAACCAGTTCTTC.